Presented here are 17 T cell receptor beta chains from one specimen sequenced in a study of blood T cell repertoires in COVID-19. Clones were sequenced by immunoSEQ multiplex PCR, and TCRdb holds only the in-frame ones, with some missing. The sample contains around 340,000 clones, over 70% of which appear only once. Source material: peripheral blood. The receptors stem from a man aged 30 to 39 with active or convalescent COVID-19.

The rearrangement joins TRBV28 to TRBJ1-1; the match to TRBD1 covers 10 bases. CDR1 is MDHEN, CDR2 SYDVKM, per germline. The CDR3 has 15 residues. The V segment lost 5 bases and the J segment 5 bases; nucleotides outside the gene matches: 8. CDR3 region: CASSPPDRGGTEAFF. The DNA for the CDR3 is TGTGCCAGCAGTCCTCCGGACAGGGGGGGAACTGAAGCTTTCTTT.

This clone was recorded a few times. In nucleotides, the CDR3 is TGTGCCTGGAGAGGGAGGCTCCTAGGGAATTCACCCCTCCACTTT. It encodes CAWRGRLLGNSPLHF. The V and J genes are TRBV30 and TRBJ1-6, with unresolved D. Germline CDR1 is GTSNPN and CDR2 is SVGIG (reference sequence). The CDR3 is 15 amino acids. V was pared by 3 bases and J by 7 bases, with 16 bases between.

The chain recombines TRBV13 with TRBJ1-2; D is unclear. Trimming removed 5 bases from V and 4 bases from J, with 17 bases in between. CDR3 size: 15 residues. Germline V lookup: CDR1 PRHDT, CDR2 FYEKMQ (reference sequence). For the CDR3, the DNA is TGTGCCAGCAGCCCCCCACGGGGAGGCAGCTATGGCTACACCTTC. This translates into CASSPPRGGSYGYTF.

The rearrangement links TRBV7-9 to TRBJ1-6, with D possibly being TRBD1 (6 bases). The CDR3 consists of 14 residues. Trimming stripped 5 bases from V and 8 bases from J, with 13 bases between. Germline CDR1 SEHNR, CDR2 FQNEAQ (reference sequence). The CDR3 loop is CASSIGTRDSPLHF. CDR3 sequence (DNA): TGTGCCAGCAGCATCGGGACAAGAGATTCACCCCTCCACTTT.

This chain uses TRBV7-2 with TRBJ1-2; 10 positions agree with TRBD1. The V segment lost 5 bases and the J segment 6 bases; nucleotides outside the gene matches: 12. The germline V gene has CDR1 SGHTA and CDR2 FQGNSA. There are 16 residues in the CDR3. The CDR3 region is CASSETSGQGYHGYTF. DNA of the CDR3: TGTGCCAGCAGCGAAACTTCGGGACAGGGGTACCATGGCTACACCTTC. Combining the CDR3 with reference TRBV7-2 and TRBJ1-2 gives the whole variable domain GAGVSQSPSNKVTEKGKDVELRCDPISGHTALYWYRQSLGQGLEFLIYFQGNSAPDKSGLPSDRFSAERTGGSVSTLTIQRTQQEDSAVYLCASSETSGQGYHGYTFGSGTRLTVV.

This chain uses TRBV24-1 with TRBJ2-3; 8 bases are a match to TRBD1. Germline V gene data show CDR1 as KGHDR and CDR2 as SFDVKD. The ends lost 5 bases at V and 3 bases at J; junction bases unmatched: 3. This CDR3 region has 14 residues. In DNA form, the CDR3 reads TGTGCCACCAGTGTTACAGGGGGAACAGATACGCAGTATTTT. It yields the protein CATSVTGGTDTQYF.

V gene TRBV6-5 combines with J gene TRBJ2-1, with 7 bases that match TRBD1. Germline assignment: CDR1 MNHEY and CDR2 SVGAGI. There are 14 residues in the CDR3. V was clipped by 5 bases and J by 0 bases; unmatched bases: 1. The CDR3 loop is CASSRTGSYNEQFF. Written as DNA, the CDR3 is TGTGCCAGCAGTAGGACAGGCTCCTACAATGAGCAGTTCTTC.

The chain employs TRBV7-6 and TRBJ2-7; 12 bases fit TRBD2. Germline V gene lookup returns CDR1 SGHVS and CDR2 FNYEAQ. There are 15 residues in the CDR3. The ends lost 5 bases at V and 6 bases at J; junction bases unmatched: 8. The CDR3, as DNA: TGTGCCAGCAGCGCCTGGACTAGCGGGATCGGCGAGCAGTACTTC. Amino acid sequence: CASSAWTSGIGEQYF.

This clone was observed a single time. The gene calls are TRBV6-2 or TRBV6-3 and TRBJ2-1; 7 bases are shared with TRBD2. CDR1 and CDR2 from the germline V gene are MNHEY and SVGEGT. J gave up 5 bases and V 0 bases, and 10 bases lay outside the gene matches. The CDR3 is 17 residues long. CDR3 protein: CASSYSTSGREDNEQFF. As DNA, the CDR3 is TGTGCCAGCAGTTACTCAACCTCAGGACGGGAGGACAATGAGCAGTTCTTC.

The chain combines TRBV28 with TRBJ2-1; TRBD2 is a possible D gene (6 bases). Germline V lookup: CDR1 MDHEN, CDR2 SYDVKM. With 3 bases removed from V and 9 bases from J, the gap between germline ends came to 15 bases. The CDR3 is 14 amino acids. The CDR3 DNA follows: TGTGCCAGCAGTTTGTTAGGAGGGCCTGGTGAGCAGTTCTTC. This codes for CASSLLGGPGEQFF.

This rearrangement joins TRBV7-9 to TRBJ2-7, with D perhaps TRBD1 (6 bases). This CDR3 has 13 residues. The germline CDR1 and CDR2 sequences are SEHNR and FQNEAQ (reference sequence). V shed 5 bases and J shed 1 base, with 9 bases lying between them. DNA of the CDR3: TGTGCCAGCAGCCCCACAGGGTCCTACGAGCAGTACTTC. This sequence encodes CASSPTGSYEQYF.

CDR3 bases: TGTGCCAGCAGCCCCCGACAGGGTTTCTCCTACGAGCAGTACTTC. Translating gives CASSPRQGFSYEQYF. The gene calls are TRBV7-6 and TRBJ2-7, with 7 bases lining up with TRBD1. In germline, CDR1 is SGHVS, CDR2 FNYEAQ. There are 15 residues in the CDR3. V gave up 5 bases and J gave up 0 bases; unmatched junction bases: 7.

The CDR3 nucleotides read TGTGCCAGTACTGGGCAGGCCACCACCACAGATACGCAGTATTTT. It codes for CASTGQATTTDTQYF. The genes are TRBV19 and TRBJ2-3; D unclear. Germline V gene lookup returns CDR1 LNHDA and CDR2 SQIVND (reference sequence). This CDR3 is 15 amino acids long. V was clipped by 7 bases and J by 2 bases, with 16 bases between them.

This sequence joins TRBV7-3 and TRBJ2-2; TRBD2 aligns across 10 bases. The V and J ends lost 5 bases and 0 bases, in that order; junction bases with no gene match: 3. CDR1 is SGHTA and CDR2 is FQGTGA in the germline V gene. The CDR3 has 16 residues. The CDR3 DNA reads as TGTGCCAGCAGCGCAACTAGCGGGGCGAACACCGGGGAGCTGTTTTTT. Protein: CASSATSGANTGELFF.

This chain links TRBV11-2 with TRBJ1-6; 9 positions agree with TRBD1. The length of the CDR3 is 13 residues. Germline V gene data show CDR1 as SGHAT and CDR2 as FQNNGV. Trimming at V came to 7 bases and at J to 11 bases, leaving 6 bases not matched to a gene. The CDR3 loop is CASNDRGSPPLHF. The CDR3 region has the DNA TGTGCCAGCAACGACAGGGGGTCCCCACCCCTCCACTTT.

J is TRBJ2-1 and V is TRBV7-3, with a tentative D call TRBD2 (6 bases). V lost 0 bases and J lost 7, with 7 bases in between. Germline assignment: CDR1 SGHTA and CDR2 FQGTGA. CDR3 length: 13 amino acids. CDR3 sequence (DNA): TGTGCCAGCAGCTTAACGACTAGTAATGAGCAGTTCTTC. Amino acid sequence: CASSLTTSNEQFF. Supplemented by reference TRBV7-3 and TRBJ2-1, the full variable domain reads GAGVSQTPSNKVTEKGKYVELRCDPISGHTALYWYRQSLGQGPEFLIYFQGTGAADDSGLPNDRFFAVRPEGSVSTLKIQRTERGDSAVYLCASSLTTSNEQFFGPGTRLTVL.

The chain recombines TRBV7-2 with TRBJ2-7; D remains ambiguous. Trimming pared 5 bases from V and 2 bases from J, leaving 10 bases between. The germline CDR1 and CDR2 sequences are SGHTA and FQGNSA. There are 13 residues in the CDR3. The CDR3 DNA reads TGTGCCAGCAGCCCCGCCCGGGCCTACGAGCAGTACTTC. It specifies CASSPARAYEQYF.